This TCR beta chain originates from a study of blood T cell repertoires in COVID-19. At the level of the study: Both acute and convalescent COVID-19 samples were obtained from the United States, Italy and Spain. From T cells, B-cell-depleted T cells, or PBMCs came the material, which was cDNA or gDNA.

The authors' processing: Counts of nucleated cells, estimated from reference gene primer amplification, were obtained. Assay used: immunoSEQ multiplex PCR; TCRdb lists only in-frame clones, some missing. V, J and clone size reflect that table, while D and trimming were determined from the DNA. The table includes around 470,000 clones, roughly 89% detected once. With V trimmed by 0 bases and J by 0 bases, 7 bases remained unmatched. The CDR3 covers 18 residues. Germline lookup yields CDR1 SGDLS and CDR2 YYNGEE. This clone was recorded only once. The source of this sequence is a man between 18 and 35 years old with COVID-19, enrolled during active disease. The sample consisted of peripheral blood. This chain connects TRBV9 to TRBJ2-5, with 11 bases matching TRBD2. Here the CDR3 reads CASSVGVLGLADQETQYF. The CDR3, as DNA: TGTGCCAGCAGCGTAGGTGTGTTGGGACTAGCGGACCAAGAGACCCAGTACTTC.